These T cell receptor beta chains were read from a single sample in a study of identical twins. Via MiXCR, TCRdb re-called the 5' RACE reads, giving one row per CDR3 protein. The sample shows fewer than 250,000 distinct CDR3 sequences, around 10% of them seen only once. Sequences were obtained from memory (CD45RO+) T cells sorted from blood. These receptors were taken from a woman between 18 and 29 years old in good health. Each CDR3 is given with its conserved first and last residue. The D gene is left open where the match is weak. Part of the rows lack a size; the others show once, few, many or a class for expanded clones.

v_gene	abundance	j_gene	d_gene	CDR3aa	CDR3nt
TRBV2	many	TRBJ2-1	TRBD2	CASSGREAWVNEQFF	TGTGCCAGCAGTGGGCGGGAGGCCTGGGTGAATGAGCAGTTCTTC
TRBV12-3/TRBV12-4	many	TRBJ2-1	NA	CASLTLGEQFF	TGTGCCAGCCTTACTCTTGGTGAGCAGTTCTTC
TRBV2	NA	TRBJ2-1	NA	CASSAVGAEQFF	TGTGCCAGCAGTGCGGTGGGTGCTGAGCAGTTCTTC
TRBV20-1	few	TRBJ2-7	TRBD1	CSAQIAGGRPYEQYF	TGCAGTGCCCAAATTGCAGGGGGACGACCCTACGAGCAGTACTTC
TRBV5-6	few	TRBJ2-7	NA	CASSFREVEQYF	TGTGCCAGCAGCTTTCGGGAAGTCGAGCAGTACTTC
TRBV5-6	NA	TRBJ2-7	NA	CASSLVGLTPGGAGEQYF	TGTGCCAGCAGCTTGGTGGGACTTACTCCTGGAGGGGCGGGCGAGCAGTACTTC
TRBV29-1	many	TRBJ2-1	NA	CSVVVLGNNEQFF	TGCAGCGTTGTAGTGTTAGGGAACAATGAGCAGTTCTTC
TRBV5-1	few	TRBJ2-1	TRBD2	CASSLGLAGVNEQFF	TGCGCCAGCAGCTTGGGGCTAGCGGGAGTAAATGAGCAGTTCTTC
TRBV5-4	NA	TRBJ2-1	TRBD2	CASSLGTSGGSNEQFF	TGTGCCAGCAGCTTGGGTACTAGCGGGGGTAGTAATGAGCAGTTCTTC
TRBV9	few	TRBJ2-5	TRBD2	CASSVGAGLAGFQETQYF	TGTGCCAGCAGCGTAGGAGCCGGACTAGCGGGATTTCAAGAGACCCAGTACTTC
TRBV12-3/TRBV12-4	few	TRBJ1-5	NA	CASSQQGVRSQPQHF	TGTGCCAGCAGTCAACAGGGTGTAAGGTCTCAGCCCCAGCATTTT
TRBV9	many	TRBJ2-7	NA	CASSPRLAAAYEQYF	TGTGCCAGCAGCCCCAGACTCGCCGCGGCCTACGAGCAGTACTTC
TRBV29-1	many	TRBJ2-7	TRBD1	CSVRQGEDEQYF	TGCAGCGTTAGGCAGGGGGAAGACGAGCAGTACTTC
TRBV10-1	many	TRBJ2-2	NA	CASSPVFAGELFF	TGCGCCAGCAGTCCAGTATTTGCCGGGGAGCTGTTTTTT
TRBV12-5	few	TRBJ2-7	TRBD2	CASGSILTSGRPYEQYF	TGTGCTAGTGGTTCCATCCTAACTAGCGGGAGGCCCTACGAGCAGTACTTC
TRBV6-4	few	TRBJ1-2	NA	CASSEGRGIYGYTF	TGTGCCAGCAGTGAGGGCAGGGGCATCTATGGCTACACCTTC
TRBV24-1	NA	TRBJ2-1	NA	CATSDPSGGRVNEQFF	TGTGCCACCAGTGATCCTTCGGGGGGCAGGGTCAATGAGCAGTTCTTC
TRBV9	NA	TRBJ2-3	TRBD1	CASSVQGAPTDTQYF	TGTGCCAGCAGCGTGCAGGGGGCGCCCACAGATACGCAGTATTTT
TRBV7-2	NA	TRBJ2-5	NA	CASSFGHLRETQYF	TGTGCCAGCAGCTTTGGGCACTTGAGAGAGACCCAGTACTTC
TRBV6-5	NA	TRBJ1-1	NA	CASSSQGFGAFF	TGTGCCAGCAGTTCCCAGGGTTTTGGGGCTTTCTTT
TRBV20-1	few	TRBJ1-2	NA	CSARDRRGIYGYTF	TGCAGTGCTAGAGATCGAAGAGGAATCTATGGCTACACCTTC
TRBV7-9	many	TRBJ2-1	TRBD2	CASSPPARRESNNEQFF	TGTGCCAGCAGCCCCCCGGCACGGCGGGAGTCGAATAATGAGCAGTTCTTC
TRBV20-1	few	TRBJ2-3	TRBD1	CSAREQDRVFTDTQYF	TGCAGTGCTAGAGAGCAGGACAGGGTTTTCACAGATACGCAGTATTTT
TRBV20-1	many	TRBJ2-1	TRBD2	CSVLLRGLAGKNEQFF	TGCAGTGTTCTACTAAGGGGACTAGCGGGAAAAAATGAGCAGTTCTTC
TRBV6-5	NA	TRBJ2-4	NA	CASSSQGGTKNIQYF	TGTGCCAGCAGTTCTCAGGGGGGGACCAAAAACATTCAGTACTTC
TRBV6-5	many	TRBJ2-5	TRBD2	CASSYPGLVETQYF	TGTGCCAGCAGTTACCCCGGACTAGTGGAGACCCAGTACTTC
TRBV7-9	few	TRBJ1-1	NA	CASSLVAEAFF	TGTGCCAGCAGCTTAGTTGCTGAAGCTTTCTTT
TRBV24-1	many	TRBJ2-5	NA	CATSDLWGETQYF	TGTGCCACCAGTGATTTGTGGGGAGAGACCCAGTACTTC
TRBV18	NA	TRBJ2-7	NA	CASSSGSRSYEQYF	TGTGCCAGCTCATCGGGCTCTAGGTCCTACGAGCAGTACTTC
TRBV20-1	NA	TRBJ2-3	TRBD2	CSARTSGRGGGDTQYF	TGCAGTGCTCGGACTAGCGGGAGAGGAGGGGGAGATACGCAGTATTTT
TRBV7-2	NA	TRBJ1-2	NA	CASRLANYGYTF	TGTGCCAGCAGATTGGCGAACTATGGCTACACCTTC
TRBV20-1	NA	TRBJ2-5	TRBD2	CSARDPSGSETQYF	TGCAGTGCTAGAGATCCCAGCGGGAGTGAGACCCAGTACTTC
TRBV15	few	TRBJ2-7	NA	CATSSKTGRTGEQYF	TGTGCCACCAGCAGTAAGACAGGGAGGACCGGCGAGCAGTACTTC
TRBV12-3/TRBV12-4	NA	TRBJ2-1	TRBD1	CASSTRTGDNNEQFF	TGTGCCAGCAGTACCAGGACAGGGGACAACAATGAGCAGTTCTTC
TRBV27	NA	TRBJ2-1	NA	CASSLLGWEQFF	TGTGCCAGCAGTTTATTGGGTTGGGAGCAGTTCTTC
TRBV12-3/TRBV12-4	many	TRBJ2-3	TRBD2	CASSSWTSGSADTQYF	TGTGCCAGCAGTTCCTGGACTAGCGGGAGTGCAGATACGCAGTATTTT
TRBV6-1	NA	TRBJ2-7	NA	CASSALGPYEQYF	TGTGCCAGCAGCGCTTTGGGGCCCTACGAGCAGTACTTC
TRBV5-1	few	TRBJ1-6	TRBD1	CASSPDRESSPLHF	TGCGCCAGCAGCCCGGACAGGGAAAGTTCACCCCTCCACTTT
TRBV18	few	TRBJ1-1	NA	CASSPGTGAEGTEAFF	TGTGCCAGCTCACCGGGGACGGGGGCAGAAGGGACTGAAGCTTTCTTT
TRBV12-3/TRBV12-4	NA	TRBJ2-1	TRBD2	CASSRSSGGAPKQFF	TGTGCCAGCAGTCGAAGTAGCGGGGGGGCCCCAAAGCAGTTCTTC
TRBV20-1	few	TRBJ2-5	NA	CSARDERGPGTQYF	TGCAGTGCTAGAGATGAACGGGGCCCGGGGACCCAGTACTTC
TRBV20-1	NA	TRBJ2-1	TRBD2	CSAGGRTYNEQFF	TGCAGTGCTGGCGGGAGGACCTACAATGAGCAGTTCTTC
TRBV15	many	TRBJ2-3	NA	CATSRDRPLSGTRDTQYF	TGTGCCACCAGCAGAGATCGACCGCTAAGCGGAACGAGAGATACGCAGTATTTT
TRBV5-6	many	TRBJ2-7	TRBD2	CASSLTSDSYEQYF	TGTGCCAGCAGCTTGACTAGCGACTCCTACGAGCAGTACTTC
TRBV19	NA	TRBJ2-2	TRBD1	CASSAGGGYTGELFF	TGTGCCAGTAGTGCAGGGGGCGGTTACACCGGGGAGCTGTTTTTT
TRBV19	NA	TRBJ2-1	NA	CASSIALVENEQFF	TGTGCCAGTAGTATAGCGCTGGTAGAAAATGAGCAGTTCTTC
TRBV5-1	NA	TRBJ2-6	NA	CASSLLPGPGANVLTF	TGCGCCAGCAGCCTACTACCCGGGCCTGGGGCCAACGTCCTGACTTTC
TRBV7-2	NA	TRBJ2-3	NA	CASSLLGLGDTQYF	TGTGCCAGCAGCTTATTGGGGCTGGGCGATACGCAGTATTTT
TRBV6-5	NA	TRBJ2-5	NA	CASSYSLAGETQYF	TGTGCCAGCAGTTACTCGCTAGCTGGGGAGACCCAGTACTTC
TRBV12-5	NA	TRBJ2-5	TRBD2	CASGPPGLAGQETQYF	TGTGCTAGTGGTCCCCCTGGACTAGCGGGGCAAGAGACCCAGTACTTC
TRBV29-1	few	TRBJ2-7	NA	CSVERRSSGEQYF	TGCAGCGTTGAAAGGCGTTCAAGTGGCGAGCAGTACTTC
TRBV4-3	few	TRBJ2-7	TRBD2	CASSEVEAGVLEQYF	TGCGCCAGCAGCGAAGTGGAAGCGGGAGTACTCGAGCAGTACTTC
TRBV5-1	NA	TRBJ2-3	NA	CASSPEGYSTDTQYF	TGCGCCAGCAGCCCGGAGGGGTATAGCACAGATACGCAGTATTTT